The 30 T cell receptor beta chains below all came from one sample that was sequenced in a study of graft-versus-host responses after intestinal transplantation. TCRdb's table, derived via immunoSEQ multiplex PCR, lists solely in-frame clones and lacks some. The table has some 95,000 clones, roughly nine tenths seen once. Antigen specificity for these receptors is unknown. The input for sequencing was unstimulated CD8+ T cells sorted from spleen or lymph node cells, taken before intestinal transplant. The receptor set was obtained from a human donor who received an intestinal transplant.

This clone appeared once. Different DNA sequences within this sample yield the same CDR3. CDR3 region: CASRRRDSGTDTQYF. In DNA, the CDR3 is TGTGCCAGCAGGCGCCGGGATTCGGGCACAGATACGCAGTATTTT. The V and J genes are TRBV6-5 and TRBJ2-3; tentative D call: TRBD2 (5 bases). The CDR3 is made up of 15 amino acids. The V end was cut by 6 bases, the J end by 1 base, with 14 bases between. Germline-derived CDR1 and CDR2 are MNHEY and SVGAGI.

This rearrangement joins TRBV4-2 to TRBJ2-6; the D gene is possibly TRBD1 (5 bases). Germline assignment: CDR1 LGHNA and CDR2 YNFKEQ. Between the trimmed V and J ends, which lost 4 bases and 0 bases, there was a span of 7 bases. The CDR3 has 15 residues. The CDR3 bases are TGTGCCAGCAGCCTCGACAGCTCTGGGGCCAACGTCCTGACTTTC. Residues: CASSLDSSGANVLTF.

The chain uses TRBV15 and TRBJ2-7; D might be TRBD2 (6 bases). CDR1 and CDR2 (germline): LNHNV, YYDKDF (reference sequence). This CDR3 spans 17 amino acids. Trimming cost V 4 bases and J 3 bases, with 22 bases left between them. The CDR3 region is CATSTRRTHSGDYEQYF. The DNA of the CDR3 is TGTGCCACCAGCACCCGGAGGACACATTCGGGGGACTACGAGCAGTACTTC.

The rearrangement uses TRBV30 and TRBJ2-1; 9 bases fit TRBD1. The CDR3 is 15 residues long. Germline V gene lookup returns CDR1 GTSNPN and CDR2 SVGIG (reference sequence). J lost 8 bases, V lost 4 bases, and 12 bases had no gene match. The CDR3 spells CAWKLTGTGNDEQFF. DNA of the CDR3: TGTGCCTGGAAACTCACCGGGACAGGGAACGATGAGCAGTTCTTC.

This clone was seen a single time. CDR3 sequence (DNA): TGTGCCACCAGCAGCACTCCGACAGGGGCCCAATCCTACGAGCAGTACTTC. It yields the protein CATSSTPTGAQSYEQYF. The V call is TRBV15, the J call TRBJ2-7, with TRBD1 identical over 8 bases. Per the germline V gene, CDR1 is LNHNV and CDR2 is YYDKDF (reference sequence). The CDR3 is 17 residues long. The ends lost 3 bases at V and 1 base at J; junction bases unmatched: 11.

The chain has TRBV11-2 and TRBJ2-7, with unresolved D. The CDR3 extends over 13 amino acids. Germline CDR1 and CDR2: SGHAT and FQNNGV. The V and J ends lost 2 bases and 0 bases respectively, with 5 bases between them. CDR3 protein: CASSLSSSYEQYF. The DNA of the CDR3 is TGTGCCAGCAGCTTATCCAGCTCCTACGAGCAGTACTTC.

The chain uses TRBV30 and TRBJ1-1; tentatively, D is TRBD1 (6 bases). The germline V gene has CDR1 GTSNPN and CDR2 SVGIG (reference sequence). V shed 3 bases and J shed 11 bases, with 13 bases lying between them. This CDR3 is 11 amino acids long. This chain's CDR3 is CAWSRGWQAFF. CDR3 nucleotide sequence: TGTGCCTGGAGCAGGGGCTGGCAGGCTTTCTTT.

The CDR3 sequence is CASSLSGSPYEQYF. The CDR3 coding sequence is TGTGCCAGCAGCTTATCGGGGTCGCCCTACGAGCAGTACTTC. The chain carries TRBV11-2 and TRBJ2-7, with D possibly being TRBD2 (5 bases). CDR3 length: 14 amino acids. V was trimmed by 2 bases and J by 2 bases, leaving 10 bases between them. Germline V gives CDR1 SGHAT, CDR2 FQNNGV.

CDR3 loop: CASTGSETSTDTQYF. DNA of the CDR3: TGTGCCAGCACAGGGTCGGAGACTAGCACAGATACGCAGTATTTT. The rearrangement links TRBV2 to TRBJ2-3, with D perhaps TRBD1 (5 bases). Per the germline V gene, CDR1 is SNHLY and CDR2 is FYNNEI. Deletions cut 7 bases from V and 0 bases from J, with 14 bases between. The CDR3 length is 15 residues.

This clone was seen only once. V is TRBV11-2 and J is TRBJ2-2; D is undetermined. The CDR3 totals 12 residues. V was shortened by 3 bases and J by 4 bases, with 3 bases between the two germline ends. From germline, CDR1 is SGHAT and CDR2 FQNNGV. CDR3 in DNA: TGTGCCAGCAGCTTTCTCACCGGGGAGCTGTTTTTT. Protein sequence: CASSFLTGELFF. Full variable domain (remainder filled in from reference TRBV11-2 and TRBJ2-2): EAGVAQSPRYKIIEKRQSVAFWCNPISGHATLYWYQQILGQGPKLLIQFQNNGVVDDSQLPKDRFSAERLKGVDSTLKIQPAKLEDSAVYLCASSFLTGELFFGEGSRLTVL.

The chain is built from TRBV7-9 and TRBJ2-3; 10 nucleotides line up with TRBD1. Germline V gene lookup returns CDR1 SEHNR and CDR2 FQNEAQ (reference sequence). This CDR3 contains 17 residues. V trimming: 0 bases; J trimming: 0 bases; junction bases outside the gene matches: 3. The CDR3 spells CASSLAGTGDSTDTQYF. The CDR3 nucleotides are TGTGCCAGCAGCTTAGCGGGGACAGGGGATAGCACAGATACGCAGTATTTT.

This clone was detected only once. This rearrangement joins TRBV5-4 to TRBJ2-5; 7 bases map to TRBD1. The trim removed 4 bases at V and 5 bases at J, leaving 11 bases unmatched. Germline values: CDR1 SGHNT, CDR2 YYREEE (reference sequence). The CDR3 has 15 amino acids. The CDR3 nucleotides read TGTGCCAGCAGCCAACAGGGGCCGCTTCTGGAGACCCAGTACTTC. This codes for CASSQQGPLLETQYF.

The chain employs TRBV7-8 and TRBJ1-2, with a tentative D call TRBD1 (6 bases). Trimming pared 5 bases from V and 0 bases from J, leaving 25 bases between. From germline, CDR1 is SGHVS and CDR2 FQNEAQ. The CDR3 length is 19 residues. The DNA of the CDR3 is TGTGCCAGCAGCCCCCTTAATCTCCGGACAGATGCTCCTAACTATGGCTACACCTTC. Its translation: CASSPLNLRTDAPNYGYTF.

CDR3 coding DNA: TGTGCCAGCAGTACAGGGAGCTCTGGAAACACCATATATTTT. Its protein is CASSTGSSGNTIYF. V gene TRBV9 combines with J gene TRBJ1-3; tentatively, D is TRBD1 (6 bases). CDR3 length: 14 amino acids. Trimming removed 5 bases at V and 0 bases at J, with 9 bases between. The V gene's germline CDR1 is SGDLS and CDR2 YYNGEE.

The chain combines TRBV29-1 with TRBJ2-2; possibly TRBD2 for D (5 bases). The CDR3 runs to 15 residues. V lost 4 bases to trimming and J lost 0 bases, with 12 bases between them. Germline V gene lookup returns CDR1 SQVTM and CDR2 ANQGSEA. The CDR3 reads CSVGASSANTGELFF. CDR3 nucleotide sequence: TGCAGCGTTGGGGCTAGCTCCGCGAACACCGGGGAGCTGTTTTTT.

This chain connects TRBV11-2 to TRBJ2-1; 12 bases fit TRBD2. This CDR3 is built from 17 residues. CDR1 SGHAT and CDR2 FQNNGV come from the germline V gene. Losses at the gene ends were 6 bases for V and 6 bases for J; bases not matched to a gene: 12. Here the CDR3 reads CASSFNGLAGKLNEQFF. The CDR3 coding sequence is TGTGCCAGCAGTTTTAATGGACTAGCGGGGAAACTCAATGAGCAGTTCTTC.

J is TRBJ2-7 and V is TRBV6-1, with a weak D call TRBD2 (5 bases). The CDR3 consists of 13 residues. V lost 5 bases to trimming and J lost 4 bases, with 12 bases between them. Germline CDR1 and CDR2: MNHNS and SASEGT. CDR3: CASSSRTVYEQYF. Here the CDR3 DNA reads TGTGCCAGCAGTTCTCGGACTGTATACGAGCAGTACTTC.

This rearrangement joins TRBV9 to TRBJ2-7; the D gene is possibly TRBD2 (6 bases). The germline V gene has CDR1 SGDLS and CDR2 YYNGEE. Between the trimmed V and J ends, which lost 0 bases and 4 bases, there was a span of 14 bases. CDR3 size: 15 residues. DNA of the CDR3: TGTGCCAGCAGCGTAGGAGGGACTGGCTCGTACGAGCAGTACTTC. Protein sequence: CASSVGGTGSYEQYF.

The CDR3 reads CASSSGTGVYEQYF. In DNA form, the CDR3 reads TGTGCCAGTAGTTCCGGGACAGGGGTCTACGAGCAGTACTTC. The chain employs TRBV19 and TRBJ2-7, with 10 bases lining up with TRBD1. Germline V gene data show CDR1 as LNHDA and CDR2 as SQIVND (reference sequence). The CDR3 sequence is 14 residues long. V lost 5 bases, J lost 3 bases, and 4 bases stayed unmatched. Full variable domain (missing parts from reference TRBV19 and TRBJ2-7): DGGITQSPKYLFRKEGQNVTLSCEQNLNHDAMYWYRQDPGQGLRLIYYSQIVNDFQKGDIAEGYSVSREKKESFPLTVTSAQKNPTAFYLCASSSGTGVYEQYFGPGTRLTVT.

For this clone: This CDR3 is also generated by other DNA sequences in the sample. V usage is TRBV27 and J usage is TRBJ1-5, with D possibly being TRBD1 (5 bases). Germline V gene data show CDR1 as MNHEY and CDR2 as SMNVEV (reference sequence). This CDR3 is built from 15 residues. The V end lost 3 bases, the J end lost 0 bases, and 9 bases lay between the germline ends. This CDR3 reads CASSLAGYSNQPQHF. The CDR3 bases are TGTGCCAGCAGTTTGGCAGGGTATAGCAATCAGCCCCAGCATTTT.

The CDR3 loop reads CASSGAPGLAAGEQYF. CDR3 nucleotide sequence: TGTGCCAGCAGCGGCGCGCCGGGACTAGCGGCGGGGGAGCAGTACTTC. This chain links TRBV9 with TRBJ2-7; 11 nucleotides line up with TRBD2. The CDR3 totals 16 residues. The germline CDR1 and CDR2 sequences are SGDLS and YYNGEE. The junction had 12 bases not matched to a gene; V was cut back by 3 bases and J by 7 bases.

The V and J genes are TRBV9 and TRBJ2-3; TRBD1 agrees at 8 bases. There are 16 residues in the CDR3. The trim removed 4 bases at V and 3 bases at J, leaving 10 bases unmatched. Germline-derived CDR1 and CDR2 are SGDLS and YYNGEE. The CDR3 here is CASSPSPGGATDTQYF. In DNA, the CDR3 is TGTGCCAGCAGCCCTTCCCCAGGGGGCGCAACAGATACGCAGTATTTT. The full variable domain, in which reference TRBV9 and TRBJ2-3 provide the parts outside the CDR3, is DSGVTQTPKHLITATGQRVTLRCSPRSGDLSVYWYQQSLDQGLQFLIQYYNGEERAKGNILERFSAQQFPDLHSELNLSSLELGDSALYFCASSPSPGGATDTQYFGPGTRLTVL.

The V call is TRBV7-9, the J call TRBJ1-2; 7 positions match TRBD1. Germline CDR1 SEHNR, CDR2 FQNEAQ (reference sequence). The length of the CDR3 is 15 residues. Trimming removed 1 base from V and 2 bases from J; junction bases left unmatched: 4. CDR3 DNA sequence: TGTGCCAGCAGCTTAGGGGACAGACTGAACTATGGCTACACCTTC. As protein: CASSLGDRLNYGYTF.

This clone was seen only a few times. The chain employs TRBV5-1 and TRBJ2-7; 7 bases are shared with TRBD1. The V gene's germline CDR1 is SGHRS and CDR2 YFSETQ. Trimming took 4 bases from V and 5 from J; bases not matched to a gene: 9. The CDR3 consists of 14 residues. The CDR3 is CASSTMTGHHEQYF. The CDR3 nucleotides read TGCGCCAGCAGCACGATGACAGGGCACCACGAGCAGTACTTC.

V usage is TRBV4-1 and J usage is TRBJ1-3, with D possibly being TRBD1 (5 bases). Germline-derived CDR1 and CDR2 are MGHRA and YSYEKL. The CDR3 runs to 15 residues. The V end lost 0 bases, the J end lost 2 bases, and 8 bases lay between the germline ends. CDR3 sequence: CASSQDPRAGNTIYF. CDR3 coding DNA: TGCGCCAGCAGCCAAGATCCCAGGGCTGGAAACACCATATATTTT.

This clone showed up just a few times. The chain links TRBV19 to TRBJ1-1; 10 bases fit TRBD1. The V gene end was trimmed by 3 bases and the J gene end by 3 bases; junction bases not matched to a gene: 1. CDR3 size: 14 residues. Germline V gene lookup returns CDR1 LNHDA and CDR2 SQIVND (reference sequence). The CDR3 region is CASSIGTGDTEAFF. CDR3 coding DNA: TGTGCCAGTAGTATCGGGACAGGGGACACTGAAGCTTTCTTT.

The chain links TRBV14 to TRBJ2-4, with TRBD1 matching over 9 bases. CDR1 is SGHDN, CDR2 FVKESK, per germline. The CDR3 sequence is 18 residues long. V lost 1 base to trimming and J lost 8 bases; unmatched junction nucleotides: 15. This chain's CDR3 is CASSQVSTPGQGRDIQYF. CDR3 sequence (DNA): TGTGCCAGCAGCCAAGTCTCCACTCCAGGACAGGGGAGGGACATTCAGTACTTC.

J is TRBJ2-5 and V is TRBV2; D is perhaps TRBD2 (6 bases). CDR1 SNHLY and CDR2 FYNNEI come from the germline V gene. The CDR3 spans 15 residues. V was shortened by 5 bases and J by 6 bases, with 19 bases between the two germline ends. The CDR3 nucleotides read TGTGCCAGCAGTCTCCCGGGACTCCCGGGCCAGACCCAGTACTTC. This codes for CASSLPGLPGQTQYF.

This sequence joins TRBV2 and TRBJ2-7, with D perhaps TRBD2 (5 bases). Trimming shortened V by 0 bases and J by 3 bases, and 6 bases separated the two germline ends. Germline V CDR1 and CDR2: SNHLY, FYNNEI. This CDR3 spans 13 amino acids. The CDR3 bases are TGTGCCAGCAGTGAAGCGGGAGACTACGAGCAGTACTTC. Its protein is CASSEAGDYEQYF.

The chain couples TRBV4-1 to TRBJ2-1; 8 bases are shared with TRBD2. Germline CDR1 is MGHRA and CDR2 is YSYEKL. The junction had 3 bases not matched to a gene; V was cut back by 4 bases and J by 7 bases. The CDR3 runs to 13 residues. In DNA form, the CDR3 reads TGCGCCAGCAGCCTAGCGGGACGGAATGAGCAGTTCTTC. It is translated as CASSLAGRNEQFF.